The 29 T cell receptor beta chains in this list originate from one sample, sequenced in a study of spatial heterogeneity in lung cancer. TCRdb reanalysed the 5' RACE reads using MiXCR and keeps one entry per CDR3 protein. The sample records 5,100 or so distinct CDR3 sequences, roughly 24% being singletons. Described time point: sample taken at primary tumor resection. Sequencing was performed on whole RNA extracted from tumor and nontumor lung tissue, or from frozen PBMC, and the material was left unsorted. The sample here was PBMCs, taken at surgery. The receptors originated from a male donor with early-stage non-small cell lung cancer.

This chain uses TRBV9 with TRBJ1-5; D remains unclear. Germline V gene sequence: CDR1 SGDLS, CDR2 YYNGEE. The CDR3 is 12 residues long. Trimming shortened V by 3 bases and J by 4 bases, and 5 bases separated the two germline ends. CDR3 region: CASSGGNQPQHF. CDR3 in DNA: TGTGCCAGCAGCGGAGGAAATCAGCCCCAGCATTTT. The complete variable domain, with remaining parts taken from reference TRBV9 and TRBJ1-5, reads DSGVTQTPKHLITATGQRVTLRCSPRSGDLSVYWYQQSLDQGLQFLIQYYNGEERAKGNILERFSAQQFPDLHSELNLSSLELGDSALYFCASSGGNQPQHFGDGTRLSIL.

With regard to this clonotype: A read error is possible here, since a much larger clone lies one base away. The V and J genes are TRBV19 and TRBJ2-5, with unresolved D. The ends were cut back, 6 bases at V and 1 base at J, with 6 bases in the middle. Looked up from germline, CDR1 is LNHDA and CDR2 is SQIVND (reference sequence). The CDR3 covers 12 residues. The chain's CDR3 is CASRISQETQYF. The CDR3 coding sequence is TGTGCCAGTAGAATCAGCCAAGAGACCCAGTACTTC.

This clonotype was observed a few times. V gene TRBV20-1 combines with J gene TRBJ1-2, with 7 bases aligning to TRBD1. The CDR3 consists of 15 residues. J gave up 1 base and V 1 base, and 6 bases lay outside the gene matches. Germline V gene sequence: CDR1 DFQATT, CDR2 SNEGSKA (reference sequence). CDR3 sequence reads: CSARVWTGDNYGYTF. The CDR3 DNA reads TGCAGTGCTAGAGTTTGGACAGGAGATAACTATGGCTACACCTTC.

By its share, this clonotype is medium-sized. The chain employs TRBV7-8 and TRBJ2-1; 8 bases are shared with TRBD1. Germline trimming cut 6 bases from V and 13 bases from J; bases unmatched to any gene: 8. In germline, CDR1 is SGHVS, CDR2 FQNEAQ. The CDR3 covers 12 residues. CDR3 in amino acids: CASRTSGGGQFF. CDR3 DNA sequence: TGTGCCAGCAGGACCTCAGGGGGCGGTCAGTTCTTC.

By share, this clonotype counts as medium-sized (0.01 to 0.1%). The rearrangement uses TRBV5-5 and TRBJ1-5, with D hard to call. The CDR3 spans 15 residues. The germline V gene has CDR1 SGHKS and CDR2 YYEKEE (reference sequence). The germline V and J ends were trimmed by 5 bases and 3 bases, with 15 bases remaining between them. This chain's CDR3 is CASRKGRNHNQPQHF. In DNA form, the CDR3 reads TGTGCCAGCAGAAAGGGAAGAAATCACAATCAGCCCCAGCATTTT.

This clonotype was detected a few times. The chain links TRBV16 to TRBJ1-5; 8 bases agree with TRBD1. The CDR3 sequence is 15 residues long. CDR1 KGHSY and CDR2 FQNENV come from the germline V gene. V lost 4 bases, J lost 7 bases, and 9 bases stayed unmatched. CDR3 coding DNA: TGTGCCAGCAGCCGAAACGGACAGGGTGGGCAGCCCCAGCATTTT. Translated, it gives CASSRNGQGGQPQHF.

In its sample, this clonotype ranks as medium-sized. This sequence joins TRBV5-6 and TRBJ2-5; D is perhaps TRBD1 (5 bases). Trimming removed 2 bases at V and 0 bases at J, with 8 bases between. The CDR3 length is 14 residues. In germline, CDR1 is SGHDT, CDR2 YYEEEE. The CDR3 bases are TGTGCCAGCAGCTTCGGCAGGGACCAAGAGACCCAGTACTTC. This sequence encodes CASSFGRDQETQYF.

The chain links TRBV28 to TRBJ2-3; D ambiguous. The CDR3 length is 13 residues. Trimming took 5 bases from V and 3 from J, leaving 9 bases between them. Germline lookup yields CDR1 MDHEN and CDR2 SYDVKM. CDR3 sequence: CASSAESTDTQYF. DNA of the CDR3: TGTGCCAGCAGTGCCGAATCGACAGATACGCAGTATTTT.

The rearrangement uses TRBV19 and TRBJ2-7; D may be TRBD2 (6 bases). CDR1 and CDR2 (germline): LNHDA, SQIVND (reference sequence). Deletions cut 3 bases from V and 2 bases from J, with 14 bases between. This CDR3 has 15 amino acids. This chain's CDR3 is CASSIAGLGTYEQYF. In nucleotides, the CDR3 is TGTGCCAGTAGTATCGCGGGACTTGGGACCTACGAGCAGTACTTC.

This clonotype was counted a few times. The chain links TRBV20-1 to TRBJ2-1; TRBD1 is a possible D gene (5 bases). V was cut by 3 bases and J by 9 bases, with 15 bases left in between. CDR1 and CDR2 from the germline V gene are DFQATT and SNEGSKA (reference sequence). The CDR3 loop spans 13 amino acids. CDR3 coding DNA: TGCAGTGCTAGGTTCGGCAGGGAACGTGAGCAGTTCTTC. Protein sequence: CSARFGREREQFF.

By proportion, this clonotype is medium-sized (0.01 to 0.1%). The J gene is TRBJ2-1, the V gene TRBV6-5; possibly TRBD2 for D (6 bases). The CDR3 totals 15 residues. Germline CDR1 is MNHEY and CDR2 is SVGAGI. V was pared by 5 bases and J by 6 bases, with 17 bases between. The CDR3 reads CASSLSSGGFNEQFF. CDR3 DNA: TGTGCCAGCAGTCTCTCCTCCGGGGGATTCAATGAGCAGTTCTTC.

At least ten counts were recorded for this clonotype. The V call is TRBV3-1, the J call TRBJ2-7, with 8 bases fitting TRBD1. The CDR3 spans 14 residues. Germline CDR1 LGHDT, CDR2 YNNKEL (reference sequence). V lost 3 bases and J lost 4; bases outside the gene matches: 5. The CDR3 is CASSQGQALYEQYF. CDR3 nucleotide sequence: TGTGCCAGCAGCCAGGGACAGGCTCTTTACGAGCAGTACTTC.

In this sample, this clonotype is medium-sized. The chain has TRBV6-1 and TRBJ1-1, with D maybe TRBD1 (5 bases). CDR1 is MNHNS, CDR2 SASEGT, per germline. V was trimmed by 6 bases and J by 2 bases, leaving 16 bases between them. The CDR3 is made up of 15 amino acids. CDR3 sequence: CASRTPGRENTEAFF. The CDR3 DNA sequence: TGTGCCAGCAGAACCCCTGGCAGGGAAAACACTGAAGCTTTCTTT.

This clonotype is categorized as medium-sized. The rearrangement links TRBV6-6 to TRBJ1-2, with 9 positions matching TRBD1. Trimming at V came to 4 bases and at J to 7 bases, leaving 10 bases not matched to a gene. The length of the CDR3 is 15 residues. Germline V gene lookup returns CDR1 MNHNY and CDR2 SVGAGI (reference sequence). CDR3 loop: CASSSSGQGRSGYTF. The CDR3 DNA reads TGTGCCAGCAGTTCCTCGGGACAGGGAAGGAGTGGCTACACCTTC.

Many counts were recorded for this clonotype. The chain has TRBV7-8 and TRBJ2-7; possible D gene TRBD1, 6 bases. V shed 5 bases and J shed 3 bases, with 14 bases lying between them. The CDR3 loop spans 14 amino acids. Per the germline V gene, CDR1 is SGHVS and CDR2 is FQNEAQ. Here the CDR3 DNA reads TGTGCCAGCAGCCCGACAGGTCGATTCTACGAGCAGTACTTC. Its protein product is CASSPTGRFYEQYF.

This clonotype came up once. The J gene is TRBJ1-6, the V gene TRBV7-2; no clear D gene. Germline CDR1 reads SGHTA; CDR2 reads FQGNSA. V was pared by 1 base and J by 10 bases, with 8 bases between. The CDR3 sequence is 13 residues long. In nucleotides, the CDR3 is TGTGCCAGCAGCTTAGATAACCGGTCACCCCTCCACTTT. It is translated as CASSLDNRSPLHF.

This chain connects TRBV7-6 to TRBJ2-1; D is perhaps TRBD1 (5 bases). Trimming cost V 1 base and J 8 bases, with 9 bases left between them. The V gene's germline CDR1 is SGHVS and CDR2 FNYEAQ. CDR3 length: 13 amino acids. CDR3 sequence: CASSLVGRDEQFF. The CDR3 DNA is TGTGCCAGCAGCTTAGTCGGCAGGGATGAGCAGTTCTTC.

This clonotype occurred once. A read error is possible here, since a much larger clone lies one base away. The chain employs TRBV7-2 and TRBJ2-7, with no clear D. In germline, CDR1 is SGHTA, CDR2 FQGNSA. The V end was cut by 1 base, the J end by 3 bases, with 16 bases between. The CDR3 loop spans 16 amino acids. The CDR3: CASSLGLVGNNYEQYF. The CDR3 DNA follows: TGTGCCAGCAGCTTAGGGCTAGTGGGAAACAACTACGAGCAGTACTTC.

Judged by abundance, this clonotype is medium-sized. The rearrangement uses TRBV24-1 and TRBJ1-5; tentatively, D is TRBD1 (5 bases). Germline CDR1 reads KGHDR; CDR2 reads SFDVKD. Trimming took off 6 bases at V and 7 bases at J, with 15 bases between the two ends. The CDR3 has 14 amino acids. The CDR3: CATSLIGGEQPQHF. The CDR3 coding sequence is TGTGCCACCAGTCTTATCGGGGGAGAACAGCCCCAGCATTTT.

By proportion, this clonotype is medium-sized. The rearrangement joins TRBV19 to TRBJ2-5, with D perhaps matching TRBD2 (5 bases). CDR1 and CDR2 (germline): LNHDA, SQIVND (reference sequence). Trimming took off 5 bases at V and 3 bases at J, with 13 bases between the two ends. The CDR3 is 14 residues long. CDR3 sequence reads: CASSQAAAEETQYF. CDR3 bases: TGTGCCAGTAGTCAGGCAGCGGCTGAAGAGACCCAGTACTTC.

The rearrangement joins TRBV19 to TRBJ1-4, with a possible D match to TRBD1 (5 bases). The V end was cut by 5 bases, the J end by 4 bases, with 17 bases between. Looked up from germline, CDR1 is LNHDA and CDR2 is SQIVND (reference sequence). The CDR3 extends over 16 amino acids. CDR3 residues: CASSSTLRDGNEKLFF. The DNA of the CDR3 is TGTGCCAGTAGTTCCACTCTCCGGGACGGTAATGAAAAACTGTTTTTT. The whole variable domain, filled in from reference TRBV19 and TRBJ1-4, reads DGGITQSPKYLFRKEGQNVTLSCEQNLNHDAMYWYRQDPGQGLRLIYYSQIVNDFQKGDIAEGYSVSREKKESFPLTVTSAQKNPTAFYLCASSSTLRDGNEKLFFGSGTQLSVL.

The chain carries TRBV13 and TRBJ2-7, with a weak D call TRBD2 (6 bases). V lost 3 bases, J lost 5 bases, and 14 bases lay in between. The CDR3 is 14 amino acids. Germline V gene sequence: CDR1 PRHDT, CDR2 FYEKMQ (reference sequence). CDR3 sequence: CASSLGRGGNEQYF. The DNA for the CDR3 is TGTGCCAGCAGCTTGGGGCGGGGAGGCAACGAGCAGTACTTC.

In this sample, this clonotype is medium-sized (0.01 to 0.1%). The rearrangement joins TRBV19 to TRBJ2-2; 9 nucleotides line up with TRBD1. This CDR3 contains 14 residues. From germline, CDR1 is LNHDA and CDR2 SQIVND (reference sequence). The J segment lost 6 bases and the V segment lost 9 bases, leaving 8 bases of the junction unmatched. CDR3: CARDLDRGAGELFF. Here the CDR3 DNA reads TGTGCCAGAGATTTGGACAGGGGAGCCGGGGAGCTGTTTTTT.

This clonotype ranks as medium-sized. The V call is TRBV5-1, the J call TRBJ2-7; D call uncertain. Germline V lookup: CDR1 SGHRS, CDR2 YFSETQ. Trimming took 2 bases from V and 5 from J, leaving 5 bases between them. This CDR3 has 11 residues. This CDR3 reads CASSFLNEQYF. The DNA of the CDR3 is TGCGCCAGCAGCTTTCTGAACGAGCAGTACTTC.

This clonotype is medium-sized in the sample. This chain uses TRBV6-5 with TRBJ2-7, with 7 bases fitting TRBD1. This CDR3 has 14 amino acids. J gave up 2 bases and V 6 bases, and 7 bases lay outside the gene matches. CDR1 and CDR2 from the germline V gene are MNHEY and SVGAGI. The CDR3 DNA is TGTGCCAGCAGATACAGGGGAGCCCCCTACGAGCAGTACTTC. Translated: CASRYRGAPYEQYF.

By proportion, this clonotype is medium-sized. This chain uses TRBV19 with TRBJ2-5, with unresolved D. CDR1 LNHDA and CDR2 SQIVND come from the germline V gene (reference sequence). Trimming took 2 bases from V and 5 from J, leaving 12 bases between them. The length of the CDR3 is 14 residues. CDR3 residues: CASSIIVESETQYF. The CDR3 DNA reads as TGTGCCAGTAGTATAATTGTCGAATCGGAGACCCAGTACTTC.

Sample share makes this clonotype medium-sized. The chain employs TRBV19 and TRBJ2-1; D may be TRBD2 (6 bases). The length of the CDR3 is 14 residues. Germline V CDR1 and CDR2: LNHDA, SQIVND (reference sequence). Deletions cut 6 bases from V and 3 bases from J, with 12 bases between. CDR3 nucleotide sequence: TGTGCCAGTAGCCGGGACTCCAACTACAATGAGCAGTTCTTC. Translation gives CASSRDSNYNEQFF.

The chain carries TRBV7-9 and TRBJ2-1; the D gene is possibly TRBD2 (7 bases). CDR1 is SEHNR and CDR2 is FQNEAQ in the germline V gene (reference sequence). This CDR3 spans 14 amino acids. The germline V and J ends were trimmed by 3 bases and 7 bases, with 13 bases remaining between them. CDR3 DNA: TGTGCCAGCAGCTTCGCGGGGGCTAAAAATGAGCAGTTCTTC. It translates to CASSFAGAKNEQFF.

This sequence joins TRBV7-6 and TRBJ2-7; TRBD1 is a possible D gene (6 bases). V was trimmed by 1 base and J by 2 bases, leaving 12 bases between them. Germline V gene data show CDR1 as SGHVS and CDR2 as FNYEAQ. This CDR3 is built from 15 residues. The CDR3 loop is CASSLVVGAPYEQYF. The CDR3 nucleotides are TGTGCCAGCAGCTTAGTGGTGGGGGCCCCCTACGAGCAGTACTTC.